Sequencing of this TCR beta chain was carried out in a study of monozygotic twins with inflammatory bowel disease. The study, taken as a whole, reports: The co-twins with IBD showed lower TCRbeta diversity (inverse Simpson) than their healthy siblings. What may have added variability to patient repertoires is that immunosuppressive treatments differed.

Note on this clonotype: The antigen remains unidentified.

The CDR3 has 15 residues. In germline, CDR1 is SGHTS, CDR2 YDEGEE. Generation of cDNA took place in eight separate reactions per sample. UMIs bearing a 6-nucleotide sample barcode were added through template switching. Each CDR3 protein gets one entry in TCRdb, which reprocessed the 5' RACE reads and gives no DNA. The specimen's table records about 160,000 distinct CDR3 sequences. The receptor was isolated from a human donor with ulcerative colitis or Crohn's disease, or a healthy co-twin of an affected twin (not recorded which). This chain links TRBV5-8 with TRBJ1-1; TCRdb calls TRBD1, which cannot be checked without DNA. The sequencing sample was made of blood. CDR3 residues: CANPAWGAANTEAFF.